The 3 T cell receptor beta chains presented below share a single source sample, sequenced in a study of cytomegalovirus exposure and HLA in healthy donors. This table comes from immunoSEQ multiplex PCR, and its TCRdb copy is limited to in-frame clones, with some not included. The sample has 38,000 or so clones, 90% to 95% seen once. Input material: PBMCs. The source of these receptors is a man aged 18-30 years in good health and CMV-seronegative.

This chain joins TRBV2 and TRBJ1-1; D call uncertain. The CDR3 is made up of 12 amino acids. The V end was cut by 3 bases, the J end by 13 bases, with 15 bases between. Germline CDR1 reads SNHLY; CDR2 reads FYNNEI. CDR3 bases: TGTGCCAGCAGTGACCCGGTAATCGGGGTTTTCTTT. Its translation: CASSDPVIGVFF. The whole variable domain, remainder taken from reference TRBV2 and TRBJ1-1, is EPEVTQTPSHQVTQMGQEVILRCVPISNHLYFYWYRQILGQKVEFLVSFYNNEISEKSEIFDDQFSVERPDGSNFTLKIRSTKLEDSAMYFCASSDPVIGVFFGQGTRLTVV.

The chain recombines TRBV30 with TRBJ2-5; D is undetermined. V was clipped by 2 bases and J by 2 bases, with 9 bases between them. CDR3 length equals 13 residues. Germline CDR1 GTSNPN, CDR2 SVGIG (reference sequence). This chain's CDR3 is CAWSSGRQETQYF. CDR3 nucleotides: TGTGCCTGGAGTTCCGGTAGACAAGAGACCCAGTACTTC.

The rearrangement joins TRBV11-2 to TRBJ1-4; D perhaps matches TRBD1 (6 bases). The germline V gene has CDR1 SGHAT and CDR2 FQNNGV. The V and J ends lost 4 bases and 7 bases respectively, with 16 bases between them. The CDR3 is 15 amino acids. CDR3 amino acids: CASSSLQGRGEKLFF. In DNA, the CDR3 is TGTGCCAGCAGCTCATTACAGGGCCGAGGTGAAAAACTGTTTTTT.